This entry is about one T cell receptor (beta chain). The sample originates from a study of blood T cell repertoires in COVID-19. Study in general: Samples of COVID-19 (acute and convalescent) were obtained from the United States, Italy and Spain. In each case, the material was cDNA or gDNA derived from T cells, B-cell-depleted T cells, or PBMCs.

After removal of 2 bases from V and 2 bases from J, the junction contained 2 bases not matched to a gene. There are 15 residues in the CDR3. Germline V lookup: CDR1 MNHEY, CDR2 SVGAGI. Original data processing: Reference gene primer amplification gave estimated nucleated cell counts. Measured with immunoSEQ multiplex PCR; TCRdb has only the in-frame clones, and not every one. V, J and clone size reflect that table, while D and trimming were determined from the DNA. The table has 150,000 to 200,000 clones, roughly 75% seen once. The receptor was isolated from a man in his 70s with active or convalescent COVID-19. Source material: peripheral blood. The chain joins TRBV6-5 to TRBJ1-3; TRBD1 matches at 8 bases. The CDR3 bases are TGTGCCAGCAGTTACACAGGGGGACCTGGAAACACCATATATTTT. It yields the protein CASSYTGGPGNTIYF.